Below, one T cell receptor (beta chain) is given with its context. Its antigen is unidentified. These data belong to a study of cytomegalovirus exposure and HLA in healthy donors. Study findings and constraints: HLA allele associations emerged for roughly 17,000 TCR beta sequences in a later analysis, at 0.05 false discovery rate.

Germline V gene sequence: CDR1 SGHNT, CDR2 YYREEE (reference sequence). CDR3 length: 14 residues. After removal of 4 bases from V and 6 bases from J, the junction contained 7 bases not matched to a gene. 13 Jbeta primers and 60 Vbeta primers were used for the PCR. Assay used: immunoSEQ multiplex PCR; TCRdb lists only in-frame clones, some missing. The sample comprises under 200,000 clones, around 88% of which are singletons, and over 0.8% rests with the top ten. The V call is TRBV5-4, the J call TRBJ2-5, with TRBD2 matching over 9 bases. This receptor was identified in a woman aged 30 to 39 in good health and CMV-seronegative. Sequences were obtained from PBMCs. CDR3 nucleotide sequence: TGTGCCAGCAGCGACCCTAGCGGGGCCAAGACCCAGTACTTC. Residues: CASSDPSGAKTQYF.